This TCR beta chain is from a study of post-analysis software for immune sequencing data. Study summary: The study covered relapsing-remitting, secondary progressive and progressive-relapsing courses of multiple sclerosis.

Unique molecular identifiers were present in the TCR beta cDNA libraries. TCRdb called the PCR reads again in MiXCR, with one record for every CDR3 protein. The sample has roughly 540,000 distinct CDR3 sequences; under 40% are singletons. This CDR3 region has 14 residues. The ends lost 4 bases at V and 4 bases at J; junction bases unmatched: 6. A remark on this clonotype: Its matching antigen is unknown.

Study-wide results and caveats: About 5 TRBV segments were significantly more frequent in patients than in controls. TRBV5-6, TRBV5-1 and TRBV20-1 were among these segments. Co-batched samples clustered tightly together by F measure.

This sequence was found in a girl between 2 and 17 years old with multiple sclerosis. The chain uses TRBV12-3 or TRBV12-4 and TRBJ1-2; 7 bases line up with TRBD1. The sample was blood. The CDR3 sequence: CASSSGDRLYGYTF. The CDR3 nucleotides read TGTGCCAGCAGTTCGGGGGACAGACTCTATGGCTACACCTTC.